The 19 T cell receptor beta chains reported below all come from one sample, sequenced in a study of T cell repertoires in cytomegalovirus infection. TCRdb independently ran MiXCR on the reads; one entry per CDR3 protein. The sample has around 450,000 distinct CDR3 sequences; over 9% are singletons. Sequencing was performed on PBMCs. All receptors come from a human donor in good health (CMV status not recorded). Some clones in this sample may be carry-over from other donors' samples.

This clonotype was recorded at least ten times. V is TRBV11-2 and J is TRBJ2-7; 7 nucleotides agree with TRBD2. The trim removed 4 bases at V and 1 base at J, leaving 10 bases unmatched. The CDR3 sequence is 16 residues long. From germline, CDR1 is SGHAT and CDR2 FQNNGV. CDR3 region: CASSSLSASGSYEQYF. The CDR3 DNA is TGTGCCAGCAGCTCCCTGTCAGCTAGCGGATCCTACGAGCAGTACTTC. The entire variable domain, with the rest obtained from reference TRBV11-2 and TRBJ2-7, is as follows: EAGVAQSPRYKIIEKRQSVAFWCNPISGHATLYWYQQILGQGPKLLIQFQNNGVVDDSQLPKDRFSAERLKGVDSTLKIQPAKLEDSAVYLCASSSLSASGSYEQYFGPGTRLTVT.

This clonotype was observed a few times. The chain is built from TRBV5-1 and TRBJ2-1, with 9 bases lining up with TRBD2. This CDR3 comprises 16 residues. The germline V gene encodes CDR1 SGHRS and CDR2 YFSETQ. Trimming at V came to 7 bases and at J to 4 bases, leaving 12 bases not matched to a gene. The CDR3 spells CASSPGSGRPYNEQFF. As DNA, the CDR3 is TGCGCCAGCTCCCCAGGTAGCGGGAGACCTTACAATGAGCAGTTCTTC. The full variable domain, with the rest looked up from reference TRBV5-1 and TRBJ2-1, is KAGVTQTPRYLIKTRGQQVTLSCSPISGHRSVSWYQQTPGQGLQFLFEYFSETQRNKGNFPGRFSGRQFSNSRSEMNVSTLELGDSALYLCASSPGSGRPYNEQFFGPGTRLTVL.

The chain has TRBV27 and TRBJ1-1; D may be TRBD1 (5 bases). V was pared by 2 bases and J by 2 bases, with 15 bases between. This CDR3 is 16 amino acids long. Germline V gene data show CDR1 as MNHEY and CDR2 as SMNVEV (reference sequence). DNA for the CDR3: TGTGCCAGCAGTTTAGACTCGGGACGGTACAACACTGAAGCTTTCTTT. Its protein product is CASSLDSGRYNTEAFF.

The sample holds a few counts of this clonotype. The rearrangement links TRBV12-5 to TRBJ1-1, with TRBD1 as a possible D gene (5 bases). Germline V gene sequence: CDR1 LGHNT, CDR2 FRNRAP. V dropped 3 bases and J dropped 0 bases, with 11 bases sitting between them. The CDR3 contains 15 residues. DNA of the CDR3: TGTGCTAGTGGTTTAGGAAGAGGGGTGAACACTGAAGCTTTCTTT. Its protein is CASGLGRGVNTEAFF.

This clonotype was recorded a few times. This chain uses TRBV5-1 with TRBJ2-2, with TRBD1 as a possible D gene (6 bases). In germline, CDR1 is SGHRS, CDR2 YFSETQ. The length of the CDR3 is 15 residues. The V end lost 4 bases, the J end lost 5 bases, and 15 bases lay between the germline ends. CDR3 sequence (DNA): TGCGCCAGCAGCCCCCAGGGGATAGGGACCGGGGAGCTGTTTTTT. Its protein is CASSPQGIGTGELFF.

This clonotype was counted ten times or more. The CDR3 loop reads CASSLRGDGNTEAFF. Written as DNA, the CDR3 is TGCGCCAGCAGCCTTCGTGGGGACGGGAACACTGAAGCTTTCTTT. J is TRBJ1-1 and V is TRBV4-1, with D possibly being TRBD1 (5 bases). The V gene lost 4 bases and the J gene lost 1 base, with 13 bases spanning the gap. CDR1 MGHRA and CDR2 YSYEKL come from the germline V gene. CDR3 length: 15 residues.

This clonotype was seen repeatedly, ten times or more. The chain joins TRBV12-3 or TRBV12-4 to TRBJ2-7, with no clear D. The CDR3 loop spans 11 amino acids. Trimming cost V 3 bases and J 3 bases, with 3 bases left between them. Here the CDR3 DNA reads TGTGCCAGCAGTTTCCTCTACGAGCAGTACTTC. Translating it yields CASSFLYEQYF.

This clonotype was observed a few times. The rearrangement links TRBV5-1 to TRBJ1-1, with D tentatively TRBD1 (5 bases). The CDR3 runs to 13 residues. CDR1 is SGHRS and CDR2 is YFSETQ in the germline V gene. Trimming took 6 bases from V and 6 from J, leaving 15 bases between them. The CDR3 spells CASNGDHPAEAFF. DNA of the CDR3: TGCGCCAGCAACGGGGACCACCCAGCTGAAGCTTTCTTT.

This clonotype was counted once. This chain links TRBV5-4 with TRBJ2-2; D gene ambiguous. This CDR3 is 12 amino acids long. CDR1 and CDR2 from the germline V gene are SGHNT and YYREEE (reference sequence). V lost 4 bases and J 10 bases, leaving 11 bases between the germline ends. The CDR3 sequence: CASSAKKEELFF. Here the CDR3 DNA reads TGTGCCAGCAGCGCAAAGAAGGAGGAGCTGTTTTTT.

This clonotype was detected a few times. The CDR3 loop reads CASSQQGSSGNTIYF. In DNA, the CDR3 is TGTGCCAGTAGCCAGCAGGGGAGCTCTGGAAACACCATATATTTT. The rearrangement joins TRBV19 to TRBJ1-3, with a weak D call TRBD1 (6 bases). The CDR3 contains 15 residues. The V gene's germline CDR1 is LNHDA and CDR2 SQIVND (reference sequence). V was shortened by 6 bases and J by 0 bases, with 12 bases between the two germline ends.

The sample holds many counts of this clonotype. The V gene is TRBV7-2, the J gene TRBJ2-2; 7 bases line up with TRBD2. CDR3 size: 16 residues. Per the germline V gene, CDR1 is SGHTA and CDR2 is FQGNSA. V was pared by 0 bases and J by 3 bases, with 4 bases of the junction left unmatched. The CDR3 region has the DNA TGTGCCAGCAGCTTAGCGGGAGGGCGGGACACCGGGGAGCTGTTTTTT. Translated: CASSLAGGRDTGELFF.

The chain carries TRBV5-1 and TRBJ2-1, with D possibly being TRBD2 (5 bases). The CDR3 contains 14 residues. Deletions cut 1 base from V and 10 bases from J, with 15 bases between. The germline gives CDR1 SGHRS, CDR2 YFSETQ. The DNA for the CDR3 is TGCGCCAGCAGCTTGTCGGACTCACGGAACGAGCAGTTCTTC. Protein: CASSLSDSRNEQFF.

This clonotype came up many times. The chain uses TRBV5-4 and TRBJ2-1; possible D gene TRBD2, 5 bases. This CDR3 has 14 residues. V lost 0 bases and J lost 12, with 16 bases in between. The germline gives CDR1 SGHNT, CDR2 YYREEE (reference sequence). CDR3 nucleotide sequence: TGTGCCAGCAGCTTGGAACCCACTAGGTCCAGGCAGTTCTTC. Translated, it gives CASSLEPTRSRQFF.

This chain's CDR3 is CSVEQVDGYTF. CDR3 bases: TGCAGCGTTGAACAGGTGGATGGCTACACCTTC. V usage is TRBV29-1 and J usage is TRBJ1-2; the D is unclear. This CDR3 contains 11 residues. Trimming removed 2 bases from V and 6 bases from J, with 7 bases in between. Germline V gene data show CDR1 as SQVTM and CDR2 as ANQGSEA.

This clonotype turned up a few times. The chain couples TRBV12-5 to TRBJ2-7, with D unclear. The ends were cut back, 0 bases at V and 3 bases at J, with 9 bases in the middle. The CDR3 has 14 residues. Germline V gives CDR1 LGHNT, CDR2 FRNRAP. The CDR3 protein is CASGLVAEGYEQYF. The CDR3 DNA is TGTGCTAGTGGTTTGGTGGCCGAAGGCTACGAGCAGTACTTC.

This rearrangement joins TRBV20-1 to TRBJ2-7, with a tentative D call TRBD2 (5 bases). This CDR3 is built from 14 residues. CDR1 is DFQATT and CDR2 is SNEGSKA in the germline V gene (reference sequence). Trimming took off 6 bases at V and 4 bases at J, with 19 bases between the two ends. CDR3 sequence reads: CSASTQRLPYEQYF. CDR3 in DNA: TGCAGTGCGTCGACCCAGCGGCTTCCTTACGAGCAGTACTTC.

This clonotype was observed at least ten times. The gene calls are TRBV29-1 and TRBJ2-5; D unclear. CDR1 SQVTM and CDR2 ANQGSEA come from the germline V gene. CDR3 size: 10 residues. CDR3 sequence: CVAFEETQYF. As DNA, the CDR3 is TGCGTTGCCTTTGAAGAGACCCAGTACTTC.

This clonotype has only a few counts. This chain links TRBV12-3 or TRBV12-4 with TRBJ1-2; D gene uncertain. V was cut by 2 bases and J by 8 bases, with 15 bases left in between. The CDR3 consists of 14 residues. The CDR3 spells CASSLSPSPRGYTF. The CDR3, as DNA: TGTGCCAGCAGTTTATCCCCGTCTCCTCGGGGCTACACCTTC.

This clonotype occurred many times. V is TRBV7-4 and J is TRBJ2-2, with unresolved D. CDR1 is SGHVT, CDR2 SQSDAQ, per germline. The CDR3 has 14 amino acids. V lost 6 bases and J lost 5, with 13 bases in between. Written as DNA, the CDR3 is TGTGCCAGCAGTTCCGACAAGGGTACCGGGGAGCTGTTTTTT. Protein product: CASSSDKGTGELFF.